Sequencing of this TCR beta chain was carried out in a study of T cells in Graves' hyperthyroidism and ophthalmopathy. Diagnostic assessment was based on clinical symptoms, serum thyroxine and TRAb, thyroid ultrasound and orbital computed tomography. From RNA transcripts, TCR beta CDR3 regions were amplified. With the HTBI primer set, the TCR CDR3 went through a first round of RT-PCR. TCRdb re-called the multiplex PCR reads with MiXCR, one entry per CDR3 protein. Of more than 350,000 distinct CDR3 sequences in the sample, 15% were seen once. This clonotype was recorded at least ten times. Its specificity is unknown. Study-level findings and limits: Ophthalmopathy and stable hyperthyroidism were told apart by a 13 V-J model.

CDR3 length: 14 amino acids. Germline values: CDR1 MNHEY, CDR2 SMNVEV (reference sequence). Deletions cut 5 bases from V and 3 bases from J, with 14 bases between. The clonotype originates from a woman aged 55-69 years with Graves' ophthalmopathy. The J gene is TRBJ2-7, the V gene TRBV27; perhaps TRBD1 as D (5 bases). Sample: blood. Here the CDR3 reads CASSPWVGDYEQYF. The CDR3 nucleotides are TGTGCCAGCAGTCCTTGGGTAGGGGACTACGAGCAGTACTTC.